These 2 T cell receptor beta chains were all obtained from the same sample, sequenced in a study of shared clonotypes between healthy human individuals. Generated by immunoSEQ multiplex PCR, the TCRdb table keeps only in-frame clones and is missing some. The table lists more than 550,000 clones, about 90% of them singletons. Sequenced sample: memory CD8+ T cells from PBMCs. Subset meaning: CD45RO+ cells pooled with CCR7-negative TemRA cells. The receptors stem from a man between 18 and 29 years old in good health. Some clones in this sample may be carry-over from other donors' samples.

V is TRBV29-1 and J is TRBJ2-7; D may be TRBD1 (5 bases). Trimming left V 3 bases short and J 6 bases short, with 12 bases between. The CDR3 has 12 residues. Germline CDR1 and CDR2: SQVTM and ANQGSEA. CDR3 DNA sequence: TGCAGCGTTGAGGCAGGGTGGGGCGAGCAGTACTTC. This gives the protein CSVEAGWGEQYF.

The chain joins TRBV19 to TRBJ1-5, with unresolved D. Germline CDR1 and CDR2: LNHDA and SQIVND (reference sequence). Trimming took 4 bases from V and 0 from J, leaving 10 bases between them. The CDR3 contains 15 residues. CDR3 amino acids: CASSKVRNSNQPQHF. CDR3 coding DNA: TGTGCCAGTAGTAAGGTCAGGAATAGCAATCAGCCCCAGCATTTT.